The 18 T cell receptor beta chains listed next were all sequenced from one sample in a study of blood T cell repertoires in COVID-19. Sequenced by immunoSEQ multiplex PCR; TCRdb stores in-frame clones only, minus some. This sample has fewer than 250,000 clones; 83% occur once, and the top ten carry roughly 2.6%. The sample comprised peripheral blood. The receptor set was obtained from a woman between 40 and 55 years old with active or convalescent COVID-19.

This clone turned up a few times. The chain employs TRBV5-4 and TRBJ2-1; 11 bases are shared with TRBD1. From germline, CDR1 is SGHNT and CDR2 YYREEE (reference sequence). The J segment lost 3 bases and the V segment lost 4 bases, leaving 3 bases of the junction unmatched. The CDR3 has 15 amino acids. The chain's CDR3 is CASSQGQGDYNEQFF. In DNA form, the CDR3 reads TGTGCCAGCAGCCAGGGACAGGGGGACTACAATGAGCAGTTCTTC.

J is TRBJ2-7 and V is TRBV10-2, with D possibly matching TRBD2 (6 bases). There are 12 residues in the CDR3. Trimming stripped 6 bases from V and 0 bases from J, with 6 bases between. Germline-derived CDR1 and CDR2 are WSHSY and SAAADI. The CDR3 here is CASSGSSYEQYF. As DNA, the CDR3 is TGCGCCAGCAGCGGGAGCTCCTACGAGCAGTACTTC.

The rearrangement joins TRBV2 to TRBJ2-1; 8 bases match TRBD1. Germline CDR1 reads SNHLY; CDR2 reads FYNNEI. V shed 6 bases, J shed 7 bases, and the junction held 2 bases outside the gene matches. The CDR3 is made up of 12 amino acids. CDR3: CASRDRGNEQFF. The CDR3 DNA reads TGTGCCAGCAGAGACAGGGGTAATGAGCAGTTCTTC.

The CDR3 spells CAISEGRRNTEAFF. CDR3 nucleotide sequence: TGTGCCATCAGTGAGGGCCGAAGGAACACTGAAGCTTTCTTT. This sequence joins TRBV10-3 and TRBJ1-1; no reliable D call. CDR1 and CDR2 from the germline V gene are ENHRY and SYGVKD. The CDR3 is made up of 14 amino acids. V lost 2 bases to trimming and J lost 1 base, with 8 bases between them.

This clone has a handful of counts. This chain connects TRBV9 to TRBJ1-2; the D is unclear. V lost 6 bases and J 4 bases, leaving 10 bases between the germline ends. The CDR3 covers 12 residues. Germline V lookup: CDR1 SGDLS, CDR2 YYNGEE. The CDR3 bases are TGTGCCAGCACCCCGGGAGGCTATGGCTACACCTTC. It is translated as CASTPGGYGYTF.

This chain links TRBV3-1 (or the pseudogene TRBV3-2) with TRBJ2-1; D is unresolved. This CDR3 contains 15 residues. The germline V and J ends were trimmed by 0 bases and 6 bases, with 12 bases remaining between them. Germline CDR1 LGHDT, CDR2 YNNKEL (reference sequence). CDR3 amino acids: CASSQEGGRPNEQFF. For the CDR3, the DNA is TGTGCCAGCAGCCAAGAGGGTGGGCGACCCAATGAGCAGTTCTTC.

Notes on this clone: Different DNA sequences within this sample yield the same CDR3. V is TRBV9 and J is TRBJ2-3; D is unresolved. The CDR3 has 14 residues. The germline V gene has CDR1 SGDLS and CDR2 YYNGEE. The germline V and J ends were trimmed by 0 bases and 4 bases, with 9 bases remaining between them. The CDR3 sequence: CASSVARSADTQYF. For the CDR3, the DNA is TGTGCCAGCAGCGTAGCCCGGTCCGCAGATACGCAGTATTTT.

In DNA, the CDR3 is TGTGCCAGTAGTTCTTGGACAGGAGCCGGGGAGCTGTTTTTT. This codes for CASSSWTGAGELFF. V gene TRBV19 combines with J gene TRBJ2-2; 7 bases are shared with TRBD1. Trimming removed 5 bases from V and 6 bases from J; junction bases left unmatched: 6. CDR1 is LNHDA and CDR2 is SQIVND in the germline V gene (reference sequence). This CDR3 has 14 amino acids. Together with reference TRBV19 and TRBJ2-2, the CDR3 gives the full variable domain: DGGITQSPKYLFRKEGQNVTLSCEQNLNHDAMYWYRQDPGQGLRLIYYSQIVNDFQKGDIAEGYSVSREKKESFPLTVTSAQKNPTAFYLCASSSWTGAGELFFGEGSRLTVL.

This chain links TRBV7-3 with TRBJ2-2; TRBD2 matches 11 bases. Germline V gene data show CDR1 as SGHTA and CDR2 as FQGTGA. The CDR3 is 15 amino acids. V lost 3 bases to trimming and J lost 4 bases; unmatched junction nucleotides: 1. In DNA, the CDR3 is TGTGCCAGCAGCTTTAGCGGGGGGGCCACCGGGGAGCTGTTTTTT. This translates into CASSFSGGATGELFF.

The chain recombines TRBV19 with TRBJ2-5, with TRBD2 as a possible D gene (5 bases). This CDR3 is built from 14 residues. Trimming left V 1 base short and J 0 bases short, with 6 bases between. CDR1 LNHDA and CDR2 SQIVND come from the germline V gene (reference sequence). The CDR3 DNA sequence: TGTGCCAGTAGTATAGCGGGGTACCAAGAGACCCAGTACTTC. Translated, it gives CASSIAGYQETQYF.

This clone was picked up one time. This sequence joins TRBV7-9 and TRBJ1-5; the D is unclear. Trimming took off 2 bases at V and 6 bases at J, with 8 bases between the two ends. The CDR3 covers 13 residues. Germline V gene sequence: CDR1 SEHNR, CDR2 FQNEAQ (reference sequence). The CDR3 sequence is CASSLTLSQPQHF. DNA for the CDR3: TGTGCCAGCAGCTTAACCCTAAGTCAGCCCCAGCATTTT.

This clone was detected only a few times. This chain links TRBV10-1 with TRBJ2-2; tentatively, D is TRBD2 (6 bases). This CDR3 contains 16 residues. The ends were cut back, 0 bases at V and 4 bases at J, with 12 bases in the middle. The germline V gene has CDR1 WNHNN and CDR2 SYGVQD (reference sequence). This CDR3 reads CASSESGGQITGELFF. CDR3 sequence (DNA): TGCGCCAGCAGTGAGTCGGGGGGTCAGATCACCGGGGAGCTGTTTTTT.

Concerning this clone itself: One junction end does not reproduce the germline sequence, and a read error may be involved. The genes are TRBV5-1 and TRBJ1-1; no clear D. Germline V gene lookup returns CDR1 SGHRS and CDR2 YFSETQ. This CDR3 has 15 residues. The CDR3 is CASSLTLSGGTEAFF. The CDR3 DNA follows: TGCGCCAGTAGCTTGACCCTCTCCGGAGGGACTGAAGCTTTCTTT.

CDR3 nucleotides: TGTGCCAGCAGCAGCTCTAGCGGGAGGGACCCAGATACGCAGTATTTT. It translates to CASSSSSGRDPDTQYF. J is TRBJ2-3 and V is TRBV7-9; 12 nucleotides line up with TRBD2. The CDR3 sequence is 16 residues long. V gave up 5 bases and J gave up 4 bases; unmatched junction bases: 7. Per the germline V gene, CDR1 is SEHNR and CDR2 is FQNEAQ (reference sequence).

The chain combines TRBV6-1 with TRBJ2-7; 7 nucleotides agree with TRBD2. The CDR3 has 14 residues. In germline, CDR1 is MNHNS, CDR2 SASEGT. Trimming cost V 6 bases and J 0 bases; bases outside gene matches: 5. Here the CDR3 reads CASRAGDLSYEQYF. The CDR3, as DNA: TGTGCCAGCAGGGCGGGAGACCTCTCCTACGAGCAGTACTTC.

This sequence joins TRBV24-1 and TRBJ1-4; D is undetermined. CDR3 length equals 15 residues. Trimming removed 3 bases at V and 8 bases at J, with 15 bases between. Germline assignment: CDR1 KGHDR and CDR2 SFDVKD. Written as DNA, the CDR3 is TGTGCCACCAGTGATACCGGGAGTAAAGAGGAAAAACTGTTTTTT. Protein sequence: CATSDTGSKEEKLFF.

V gene TRBV9 combines with J gene TRBJ2-5; no reliable D call. CDR1 SGDLS and CDR2 YYNGEE come from the germline V gene. The V end was cut by 2 bases, the J end by 0 bases, with 8 bases between. The CDR3 contains 14 residues. The CDR3 here is CASSVPANQETQYF. In DNA, the CDR3 is TGTGCCAGCAGCGTCCCAGCGAACCAAGAGACCCAGTACTTC.

This chain uses TRBV19 with TRBJ1-4; TRBD1 aligns across 7 bases. J lost 6 bases, V lost 4 bases, and 14 bases had no gene match. This CDR3 spans 17 amino acids. Germline lookup yields CDR1 LNHDA and CDR2 SQIVND (reference sequence). CDR3 in DNA: TGTGCCAGTAGTAACCCGACCCGACAGGGATTGGATGAAAAACTGTTTTTT. It specifies CASSNPTRQGLDEKLFF.